What follows are 20 T cell receptor beta chains derived from one specimen sequenced in a study of glioma-infiltrating T cells. Using RNA template, CDR3s of TCR alpha and beta were amplified with iRepertoire arm-PCR. In TCRdb, the multiplex PCR reads were re-called with MiXCR into one record per CDR3 protein. The sample holds around 350,000 distinct CDR3 sequences, 41% seen once. The sequencing input was glioma tissue, nonneoplastic brain tissue, or PBMCs (not recorded which). Receptors originate from a human donor with low-grade glioma or glioblastoma, undergoing nonglioma brain surgery, or in good health (not recorded which).

A remark on this clonotype: As the CDR3 is not closed by the conserved phenylalanine or tryptophan, this likely results from a read error. The chain joins TRBV20-1 to TRBJ2-1; 7 bases fit TRBD1. The J segment lost 3 bases and the V segment lost 4 bases, leaving 18 bases of the junction unmatched. The CDR3 is made up of 18 amino acids. CDR1 is DFQATT, CDR2 SNEGSKA, per germline (reference sequence). The CDR3 DNA reads TGCAGTGCTATTGGGACAGTGCAACCCCACGGGAACTACAATGAGCAGTTCTTA. This gives the protein CSAIGTVQPHGNYNEQFL.

This clonotype was picked up many times. The chain employs TRBV20-1 and TRBJ2-1, with D perhaps matching TRBD2 (6 bases). The germline V and J ends were trimmed by 7 bases and 4 bases, with 14 bases remaining between them. CDR3 length: 13 residues. Germline V gene sequence: CDR1 DFQATT, CDR2 SNEGSKA (reference sequence). The CDR3 DNA sequence: TGCAGTGTCCACCGAAGCGGGTACAATGAGCAGTTCTTC. This codes for CSVHRSGYNEQFF.

In this sample, this clonotype turned up many times. This chain links TRBV15 with TRBJ2-7; the D gene is possibly TRBD1 (6 bases). The CDR3 is 14 residues long. The V end lost 3 bases, the J end lost 0 bases, and 9 bases lay between the germline ends. Germline assignment: CDR1 LNHNV and CDR2 YYDKDF (reference sequence). CDR3 nucleotide sequence: TGTGCCACCAGCAGCAGGGGCCGCTCCTACGAGCAGTACTTC. Its protein product is CATSSRGRSYEQYF.

Comment on this clonotype: One junction end does not reproduce the germline sequence, and a read error may be involved. The rearrangement uses TRBV7-2 and TRBJ2-1; 11 positions agree with TRBD2. Germline V gene sequence: CDR1 SGHTA, CDR2 FQGNSA. The CDR3 runs to 14 residues. The CDR3 here is CASTPRLAGHERFF. In nucleotides, the CDR3 is TGTGCCAGCACCCCCCGACTAGCGGGGCATGAGCGGTTCTTC.

This clonotype has at least ten counts. The rearrangement links TRBV7-2 to TRBJ2-3, with D unresolved. Germline loops: CDR1 SGHTA, CDR2 FQGNSA. The CDR3 runs to 12 residues. Deletions cut 0 bases from V and 4 bases from J, with 2 bases between. The chain's CDR3 is CASSLAADTQYF. CDR3 in DNA: TGTGCCAGCAGCTTAGCCGCAGATACGCAGTATTTT.

This clonotype was picked up many times. J is TRBJ1-2 and V is TRBV7-2; D may be TRBD1 (5 bases). CDR1 is SGHTA, CDR2 FQGNSA, per germline. CDR3 length: 14 residues. The V end was cut by 2 bases, the J end by 2 bases, with 9 bases between. The chain's CDR3 is CASSLLGLNYGYTF. The CDR3, as DNA: TGTGCCAGCAGCTTATTGGGGCTAAACTATGGCTACACCTTC. Drawing the rest from reference TRBV7-2 and TRBJ1-2, the complete variable domain is GAGVSQSPSNKVTEKGKDVELRCDPISGHTALYWYRQSLGQGLEFLIYFQGNSAPDKSGLPSDRFSAERTGGSVSTLTIQRTQQEDSAVYLCASSLLGLNYGYTFGSGTRLTVV.

This clonotype has only a few counts. V is TRBV7-3 and J is TRBJ2-1; TRBD2 might be the D (5 bases). Trimming left V 2 bases short and J 9 bases short, with 11 bases between. The CDR3 consists of 13 residues. Germline V gene data show CDR1 as SGHTA and CDR2 as FQGTGA. DNA for the CDR3: TGTGCCAGCAGCTTATCAATAGCGAGTGAGCAGTTCTTC. Residues: CASSLSIASEQFF. Full variable domain (missing parts from reference TRBV7-3 and TRBJ2-1): GAGVSQTPSNKVTEKGKYVELRCDPISGHTALYWYRQSLGQGPEFLIYFQGTGAADDSGLPNDRFFAVRPEGSVSTLKIQRTERGDSAVYLCASSLSIASEQFFGPGTRLTVL.

This clonotype was recorded a few times. V usage is TRBV2 and J usage is TRBJ1-2, with 9 bases identical to TRBD1. The V gene end was trimmed by 5 bases and the J gene end by 7 bases; junction bases not matched to a gene: 8. The CDR3 loop spans 14 amino acids. Germline values: CDR1 SNHLY, CDR2 FYNNEI. Written as DNA, the CDR3 is TGTGCCAGCAGTCCGTCGGGACAGGGTTCTGGCTACACCTTC. It encodes CASSPSGQGSGYTF.

In this sample, this clonotype turned up a few times. This chain connects TRBV25-1 to TRBJ2-7, with TRBD1 identical over 8 bases. V lost 8 bases, J lost 2 bases, and 5 bases stayed unmatched. The length of the CDR3 is 13 residues. Germline CDR1 is MGHDK and CDR2 is SYGVNS. CDR3 protein: CASGGQGAYEQYF. As DNA, the CDR3 is TGTGCCAGCGGAGGACAGGGTGCCTACGAGCAGTACTTC.

This clonotype was detected a few times. The chain uses TRBV18 and TRBJ2-3; no firm D call. Trimming stripped 2 bases from V and 6 bases from J, with 15 bases between. The germline gives CDR1 KGHSH, CDR2 LQKENI. This CDR3 contains 15 residues. The CDR3 loop reads CASSPSAVVGDTQYF. CDR3 nucleotides: TGTGCCAGCTCACCATCCGCAGTGGTGGGGGATACGCAGTATTTT.

In its sample, this clonotype was seen many times. The chain couples TRBV27 to TRBJ1-3; TRBD1 might be the D (5 bases). The CDR3 length is 17 residues. Trimming took off 4 bases at V and 0 bases at J, with 16 bases between the two ends. Looked up from germline, CDR1 is MNHEY and CDR2 is SMNVEV (reference sequence). This CDR3 is CASSSLTALPSGNTIYF. The CDR3 nucleotides read TGTGCCAGCAGTTCCCTGACAGCACTCCCCTCTGGAAACACCATATATTTT.

This clonotype was seen only a few times. The chain carries TRBV20-1 and TRBJ2-1; 9 bases are a match to TRBD2. CDR1 is DFQATT, CDR2 SNEGSKA, per germline (reference sequence). The V and J ends lost 5 bases and 0 bases, in that order; junction bases with no gene match: 11. The CDR3 consists of 17 residues. CDR3 bases: TGCAGTGCTCCCGGACTAGCGACCGACAGCTCCTACAATGAGCAGTTCTTC. This codes for CSAPGLATDSSYNEQFF.

CDR3 protein: CASSPPVGSGNYNEQFF. CDR3 DNA sequence: TGTGCCAGCAGCCCCCCCGTTGGCAGCGGGAACTACAATGAGCAGTTCTTC. The rearrangement uses TRBV7-9 and TRBJ2-1, with 7 bases lining up with TRBD2. Trimming at V came to 5 bases and at J to 3 bases, leaving 13 bases not matched to a gene. The CDR3 sequence is 17 residues long. Germline values: CDR1 SEHNR, CDR2 FQNEAQ (reference sequence).

Comment on this clonotype: A much larger clone sits a single nucleotide away, making a read error possible. The chain links TRBV28 to TRBJ1-5, with D tentatively TRBD1 (5 bases). Germline assignment: CDR1 MDHEN and CDR2 SYDVKM. The CDR3 has 14 amino acids. The V gene lost 11 bases and the J gene lost 6 bases, with 20 bases spanning the gap. In DNA, the CDR3 is TGTGCCTCTTGCGAGACAGACTTCGTTCAGCCCCAGCATTTT. Its translation is CASCETDFVQPQHF.

Notes on this clonotype: This may be a read error, as it is one base from a much larger clone. The rearrangement uses TRBV25-1 and TRBJ1-1; D is perhaps TRBD1 (6 bases). Germline CDR1 MGHDK, CDR2 SYGVNS. Trimming left V 8 bases short and J 0 bases short, with 10 bases between. This CDR3 is built from 13 residues. CDR3 amino acids: CASHGQMNTEAFF. The CDR3 region has the DNA TGTGCCAGCCACGGACAGATGAACACTGAAGCTTTCTTT.

This clonotype was picked up a small number of times. V gene TRBV24-1 combines with J gene TRBJ2-3, with a weak D call TRBD2 (6 bases). The V end was cut by 7 bases, the J end by 3 bases, with 10 bases between. CDR1 is KGHDR and CDR2 is SFDVKD in the germline V gene. This CDR3 has 13 residues. This CDR3 reads CATSRETTDTQYF. CDR3 bases: TGTGCCACCAGCCGGGAGACAACAGATACGCAGTATTTT.

This clonotype was detected only a few times. The chain has TRBV7-2 and TRBJ2-5, with 7 bases fitting TRBD1. The CDR3 length is 14 residues. The germline gives CDR1 SGHTA, CDR2 FQGNSA. V shed 5 bases, J shed 0 bases, and the junction held 3 bases outside the gene matches. CDR3 DNA: TGTGCCAGCAGCCGGGACAGACACCAAGAGACCCAGTACTTC. Translation: CASSRDRHQETQYF.

This clonotype was found many times. The chain links TRBV28 to TRBJ1-2; a weak D match, TRBD1 (5 bases). V lost 3 bases to trimming and J lost 7 bases, with 9 bases between them. The CDR3 is 12 residues long. CDR1 and CDR2 from the germline V gene are MDHEN and SYDVKM. CDR3 protein: CASSFGGLGYTF. The CDR3 coding sequence is TGTGCCAGCAGTTTCGGGGGACTTGGCTACACCTTC.

Worth noting for this clonotype: This may come from a read error, since a much larger clone is one base off. CDR3 amino acids: CASSPVAEDYGYTF. The DNA of the CDR3 is TGTGCCAGCAGTCCAGTGGCGGAAGACTATGGCTACACCTTC. The chain employs TRBV27 and TRBJ1-2; no clear D. The germline V gene encodes CDR1 MNHEY and CDR2 SMNVEV (reference sequence). V shed 5 bases and J shed 3 bases, with 13 bases lying between them. The CDR3 has 14 residues.

The V and J genes are TRBV4-1 and TRBJ1-1, with a tentative D call TRBD1 (6 bases). CDR1 and CDR2 from the germline V gene are MGHRA and YSYEKL. The CDR3 consists of 14 residues. Trimming pared 0 bases from V and 10 bases from J, leaving 15 bases between. The CDR3 DNA is TGCGCCAGCAGCCAAGAGAGGAGAGACAGGAGAGCTTTCTTT. It encodes CASSQERRDRRAFF.